This TCR beta chain was profiled in a study of blood T cells in healthy people across ages. Whole-study results and caveats: Whereas aged donors had fewer naive CD4+ cells, long-lived donors had more of them and higher diversity.

A J-beta primer mix and a sample-barcoded 5' primer were used in a second PCR of about 6 to 12 cycles. Tagging of each cDNA molecule was performed by a template-switch adaptor with 12 random nucleotides. Sequencing of every sample gave 2.5 million or more CDR3-containing paired-end reads. TCRdb ran MiXCR on the 5' RACE reads and lists one entry per CDR3 protein. This sample has over 1,200,000 distinct CDR3 sequences, with 55% to 75% found just once. This clonotype was seen a few times. Its specificity is unknown. Donors were systemically healthy Caucasian individuals from Russia aged roughly 6 to 100 years. The CDR3 runs 14 residues. V shed 4 bases, J shed 2 bases, and the junction held 5 bases outside the gene matches.

The origin of this receptor is a man younger than 35 in good health. The sample taken for sequencing was blood. This chain joins TRBV12-3 or TRBV12-4 and TRBJ2-7; 7 nucleotides agree with TRBD2. The CDR3 is CASSYAGAPYEQYF. In DNA, the CDR3 is TGTGCCAGCAGTTACGCGGGAGCCCCCTACGAGCAGTACTTC.